These T cell receptor beta chains were read from a single sample in a study of preoperative IRX-2 immunotherapy in early breast cancer. Using immunoSEQ multiplex PCR, the repertoire was profiled, and TCRdb retains in-frame clones only, with some absent. The table records approximately 34,000 clones, about 95% of them present only once. The sample was gathered from a patient treated with IRX-2 immunotherapy. All receptors derive from a human donor with breast cancer. The CDR3 runs from the conserved cysteine through the conserved F or W. The D gene is left open where the match is weak. Expanded clones are given a class, and other clones once, few, many or no size at all.

cdr3_nt cdr3_aa v_call cdr3_length j_call d_call clone_size
TGTGCCAGCAGCGGGAATTCGCAAGAGACCCAGTACTTC CASSGNSQETQYF TRBV5-4 13 TRBJ2-5 - once
TGTGCCAGCAGTTACAAAGGGAATTCACCCCTCCACTTT CASSYKGNSPLHF TRBV6-5 13 TRBJ1-6 - -
TGTGCCAGCAGCCGCCACAGGGGCCTGAACACTGAAGCTTTCTTT CASSRHRGLNTEAFF TRBV7-2 15 TRBJ1-1 TRBD1 -
TGCGCCAGCAGCTCGGCTCCCCGGCCCAATAATGAAAAACTGTTTTTT CASSSAPRPNNEKLFF TRBV5-1 16 TRBJ1-4 - -
TGTGCCAGCTCAAGCCTCAGGCCTTCTAGCACAGATACGCAGTATTTT CASSSLRPSSTDTQYF TRBV18 16 TRBJ2-3 - -
TGTGCCAGCAGCGAGGGGGAGACCCAGTACTTC CASSEGETQYF TRBV9 11 TRBJ2-5 - -
TGTGCCTGGAGTCCGGGCTACGAGCAGTACTTC CAWSPGYEQYF TRBV30 11 TRBJ2-7 - -
TGCGCCAGCAGCTCCAACCGAGGGCGTCGTTTTACACAAGAGCAGTTCTTC CASSSNRGRRFTQEQFF TRBV5-1 17 TRBJ2-1 - -
TGTGCCAGCAGCACGACAGTTTCTTCTGAAAAACTGTTTTTT CASSTTVSSEKLFF TRBV7-8 14 TRBJ1-4 - -
TGTGCCAGCAGTTACTCGACAGGGGCCTTTCGGGGCGAAGCTTTCTTT CASSYSTGAFRGEAFF TRBV6-5 16 TRBJ1-1 TRBD1 -
TGCGCCAGCAGGCCCGGGACAGGGCGCACCGGGGAGCTGTTTTTT CASRPGTGRTGELFF TRBV10-1 15 TRBJ2-2 TRBD1 -
TGCGCCAGCAGTCAATCGGGGACAGTAGGAAACACCATATATTTT CASSQSGTVGNTIYF TRBV23-1 15 TRBJ1-3 TRBD1 -
TGCGCCAGCAGCTTGGAGACGGATACGCAGTATTTT CASSLETDTQYF TRBV5-1 12 TRBJ2-3 - -
TGTGCCAGCGGAGTAGAGAGCACCGGGGAGCTGTTTTTT CASGVESTGELFF TRBV6-4 13 TRBJ2-2 - -
TGTGCCAGCAGCCCTCGACTAGCGGGAGGCACAGATACGCAGTATTTT CASSPRLAGGTDTQYF TRBV4-2 16 TRBJ2-3 TRBD2 -
TGTGCCAGCAGCTATGGTGGGGGATCCTACGAGCAGTACTTC CASSYGGGSYEQYF TRBV7-9 14 TRBJ2-7 - -
TGTGCCAGCAGCTTTTCCAGGGGGCGAGGCGTGAACACTGAAGCTTTCTTT CASSFSRGRGVNTEAFF TRBV13 17 TRBJ1-1 TRBD1 once
TGTGCCAGCAGCCAACGCTACAATGATCAGTTCTTC CASSQRYNDQFF TRBV4-2 12 TRBJ2-1 - -
TGTGCCAGTAAAGGCAGGGGCGGTAACACTGAAGCTTTCTTT CASKGRGGNTEAFF TRBV19 14 TRBJ1-1 - -
TGTGCCAGTAGTATAGATCATGGGAGCCGGGGGACCCAGTACTTC CASSIDHGSRGTQYF TRBV19 15 TRBJ2-5 - -
TGTGCCAGCCTGCGCCGGGACACACCTGTGGGGACCCAGTACTTC CASLRRDTPVGTQYF TRBV28 15 TRBJ2-5 - -
TGTGCCAGCAGTTATAGGGGTGGCTACGAGCAGTACTTC CASSYRGGYEQYF TRBV6-6 13 TRBJ2-7 - -
TGTGCCAGCAGTTCACCCCAACGGTCGGCCAACGTCCTGACTTTC CASSSPQRSANVLTF TRBV6-5 15 TRBJ2-6 - -
TGTGCCAGCAGCGTAGCAGATACGCAGTATTTT CASSVADTQYF TRBV9 11 TRBJ2-3 - -
TGTGCCAGCAGCCAAGACGGGCAGGAGCTAACAGATACGCAGTATTTT CASSQDGQELTDTQYF TRBV14 16 TRBJ2-3 - -
TGCAGTACCGAACACCAAGAGACCCAGTACTTC CSTEHQETQYF TRBV20-1 11 TRBJ2-5 - -
TGCGCCAGCAGGTCACTAGCGGGAGAAGACGAGCAGTACTTC CASRSLAGEDEQYF TRBV10-2 14 TRBJ2-7 TRBD2 -
TGTGCCAGCCGGGGACTTTATAGCAATCAGCCCCAGCATTTT CASRGLYSNQPQHF TRBV6-5 14 TRBJ1-5 - -
TGTGCCAGCAGCTCCTTAGGGGGAGCGGGGGGAATAACAGATACGCAGTATTTT CASSSLGGAGGITDTQYF TRBV5-5 18 TRBJ2-3 TRBD2 -
TGTGCCAGCGGTATTTATAGGAGGCAGCCCCAGCATTTT CASGIYRRQPQHF TRBV28 13 TRBJ1-5 - -
TGTGCCAGCAGCGTAGGCGGCACAGATACGCAGTATTTT CASSVGGTDTQYF TRBV9 13 TRBJ2-3 - -
TGTGCCAGCAGCTCCGGGACAGACTACGAGCAGTACTTC CASSSGTDYEQYF TRBV28 13 TRBJ2-7 TRBD1 once
TGTGCCAGCAGCTTGACAGGACCCTCCTACGAGCAGTACTTC CASSLTGPSYEQYF TRBV5-6 14 TRBJ2-7 - -
TGTGCTAGCGGGATTAGCAATGAGCAGTTCTTC CASGISNEQFF TRBV9 11 TRBJ2-1 TRBD2 -
TGTGCCAGCAGCTTGGCCGGGGGCGGGGGGTACCAAGAGACCCAGTACTTC CASSLAGGGGYQETQYF TRBV5-5 17 TRBJ2-5 TRBD2 -
TGTGCCAGCAGCGTAGAGGGGAGGGACACCGGGGAGCTGTTTTTT CASSVEGRDTGELFF TRBV9 15 TRBJ2-2 TRBD2 -
TGTGCCAGTAGTATCACCCGGACTAGCGGGGGGTTTTACGAGCAGTACTTC CASSITRTSGGFYEQYF TRBV19 17 TRBJ2-7 TRBD2 -
TGTGCCAGCAGAGAGCGCCGGGACTCCCACAATGAGCAGTTCTTC CASRERRDSHNEQFF TRBV2 15 TRBJ2-1 - -
TGTGCCAGCAGTTTCCTAGCGGGAGTTACCACCTACGAGCAGTACTTC CASSFLAGVTTYEQYF TRBV27 16 TRBJ2-7 TRBD2 once
TGCGCCAGCAGTCTGTGGACAGGTGGAACCGGGGAGCTGTTTTTT CASSLWTGGTGELFF TRBV23-1 15 TRBJ2-2 TRBD1 -
TGTGCCAGCAGTATTTACCGGGACCCCAACCCGGAGCTGTTTTTT CASSIYRDPNPELFF TRBV27 15 TRBJ2-2 - -
TGTGCCAGCAGGCGGGGAGACCCTGGAAACACCATATATTTT CASRRGDPGNTIYF TRBV2 14 TRBJ1-3 - -
TGCGCCAGCAGCCCTACGACGATTGAGGATGAAAAACTGTTTTTT CASSPTTIEDEKLFF TRBV5-1 15 TRBJ1-4 - once
TGTGCCAGCAGCGTAGTCGCTAGCGGTCACACCGGGGAGCTGTTTTTT CASSVVASGHTGELFF TRBV9 16 TRBJ2-2 TRBD2 -
TGTGCCAGCAGCCGGGGGACTAGCGCTACCTACGAGCAGTACTTC CASSRGTSATYEQYF TRBV7-8 15 TRBJ2-7 TRBD2 -
TGTGCCAGCAGTTCCCGGACAGGAACCTACGAGCAGTACTTC CASSSRTGTYEQYF TRBV27 14 TRBJ2-7 TRBD1 -
TGTGCCAGCAGTGAGGTACCCGATACGCAGTATTTT CASSEVPDTQYF TRBV2 12 TRBJ2-3 - -